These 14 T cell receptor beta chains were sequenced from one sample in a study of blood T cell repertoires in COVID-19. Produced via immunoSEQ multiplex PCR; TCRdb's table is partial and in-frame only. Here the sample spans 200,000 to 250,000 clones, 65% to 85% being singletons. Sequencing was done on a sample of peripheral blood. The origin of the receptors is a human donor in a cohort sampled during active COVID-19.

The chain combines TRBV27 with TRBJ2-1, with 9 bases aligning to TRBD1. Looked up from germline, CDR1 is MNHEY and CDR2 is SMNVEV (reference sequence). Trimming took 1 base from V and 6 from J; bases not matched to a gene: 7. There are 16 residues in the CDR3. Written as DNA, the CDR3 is TGTGCCAGCAGTTTATTATCCGGGACAGGGACCAATGAGCAGTTCTTC. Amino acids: CASSLLSGTGTNEQFF.

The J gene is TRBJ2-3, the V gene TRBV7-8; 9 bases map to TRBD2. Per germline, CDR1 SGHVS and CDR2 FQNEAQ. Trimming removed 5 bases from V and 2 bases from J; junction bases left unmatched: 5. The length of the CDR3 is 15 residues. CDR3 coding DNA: TGTGCCAGCAGCCCGGGACTAGCCCACACAGATACGCAGTATTTT. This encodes CASSPGLAHTDTQYF. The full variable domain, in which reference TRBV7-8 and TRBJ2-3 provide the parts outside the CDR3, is GAGVSQSPRYKVAKRGQDVALRCDPISGHVSLFWYQQALGQGPEFLTYFQNEAQLDKSGLPSDRFFAERPEGSVSTLKIQRTQQEDSAVYLCASSPGLAHTDTQYFGPGTRLTVL.

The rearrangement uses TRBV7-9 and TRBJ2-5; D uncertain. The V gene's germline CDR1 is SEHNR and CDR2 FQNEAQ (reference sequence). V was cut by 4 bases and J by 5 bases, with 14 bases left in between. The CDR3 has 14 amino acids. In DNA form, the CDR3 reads TGTGCCAGCAGCTCTCGACGACTGCCTGAGACCCAGTACTTC. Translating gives CASSSRRLPETQYF.

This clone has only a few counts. The CDR3 is CASSVGTDYGYTF. CDR3 coding DNA: TGTGCCAGCAGCGTAGGGACAGACTATGGCTACACCTTC. The genes are TRBV9 and TRBJ1-2; weak D call: TRBD1 (6 bases). The CDR3 runs to 13 residues. Trimming removed 0 bases at V and 3 bases at J, with 6 bases between. Germline values: CDR1 SGDLS, CDR2 YYNGEE.

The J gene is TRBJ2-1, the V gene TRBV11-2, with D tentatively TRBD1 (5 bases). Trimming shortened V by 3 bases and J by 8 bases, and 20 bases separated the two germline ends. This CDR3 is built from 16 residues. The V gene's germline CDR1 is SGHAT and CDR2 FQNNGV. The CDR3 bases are TGTGCCAGCAGCTTTAGGTGGGGCGGTAAAACGGATGAGCAGTTCTTC. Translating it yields CASSFRWGGKTDEQFF.

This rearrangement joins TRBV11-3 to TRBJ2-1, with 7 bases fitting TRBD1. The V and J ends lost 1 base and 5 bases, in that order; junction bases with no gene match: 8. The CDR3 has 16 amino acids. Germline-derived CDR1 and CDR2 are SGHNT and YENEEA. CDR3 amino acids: CASSLVGGTANNEQFF. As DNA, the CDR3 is TGTGCCAGCAGCTTAGTAGGTGGGACAGCCAACAATGAGCAGTTCTTC.

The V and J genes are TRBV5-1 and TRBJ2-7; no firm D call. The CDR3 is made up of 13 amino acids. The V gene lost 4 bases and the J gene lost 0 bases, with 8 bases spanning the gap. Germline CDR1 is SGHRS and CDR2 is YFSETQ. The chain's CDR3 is CASSPGASYEQYF. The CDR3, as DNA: TGCGCCAGCAGCCCTGGAGCCTCCTACGAGCAGTACTTC. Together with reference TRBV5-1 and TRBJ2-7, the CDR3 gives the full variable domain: KAGVTQTPRYLIKTRGQQVTLSCSPISGHRSVSWYQQTPGQGLQFLFEYFSETQRNKGNFPGRFSGRQFSNSRSEMNVSTLELGDSALYLCASSPGASYEQYFGPGTRLTVT.

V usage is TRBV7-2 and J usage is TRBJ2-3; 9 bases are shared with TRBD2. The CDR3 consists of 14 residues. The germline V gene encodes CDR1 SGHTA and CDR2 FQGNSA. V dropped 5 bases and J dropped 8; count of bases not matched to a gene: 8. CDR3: CASSPGLAPPTQYF. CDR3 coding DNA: TGTGCCAGCAGCCCGGGACTAGCCCCACCTACGCAGTATTTT.

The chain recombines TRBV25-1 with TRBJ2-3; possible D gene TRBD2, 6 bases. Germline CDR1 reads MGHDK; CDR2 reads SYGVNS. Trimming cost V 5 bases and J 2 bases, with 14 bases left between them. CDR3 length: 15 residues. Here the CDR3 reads CASSWAGHLTDTQYF. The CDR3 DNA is TGTGCCAGCAGTTGGGCGGGGCACCTCACAGATACGCAGTATTTT. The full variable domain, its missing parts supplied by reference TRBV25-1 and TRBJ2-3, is EADIYQTPRYLVIGTGKKITLECSQTMGHDKMYWYQQDPGMELHLIHYSYGVNSTEKGDLSSESTVSRIRTEHFPLTLESARPSHTSQYLCASSWAGHLTDTQYFGPGTRLTVL.

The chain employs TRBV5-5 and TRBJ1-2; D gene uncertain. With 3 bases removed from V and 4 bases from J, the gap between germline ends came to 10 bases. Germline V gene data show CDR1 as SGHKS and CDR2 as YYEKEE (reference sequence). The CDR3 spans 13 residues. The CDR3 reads CASSWRQVYGYTF. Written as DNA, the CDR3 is TGTGCCAGCAGCTGGAGGCAGGTCTATGGCTACACCTTC.

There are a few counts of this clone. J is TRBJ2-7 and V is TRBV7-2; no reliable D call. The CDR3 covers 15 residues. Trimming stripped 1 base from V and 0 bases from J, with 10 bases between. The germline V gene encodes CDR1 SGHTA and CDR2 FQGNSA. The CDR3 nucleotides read TGTGCCAGCAGCTTAGGAATGAGTAGCTCCTACGAGCAGTACTTC. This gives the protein CASSLGMSSSYEQYF.

The DNA for the CDR3 is TGTGCCAGCAGCTCTCAAGGGGATCTAGCCAAAAACATTCAGTACTTC. Its translation: CASSSQGDLAKNIQYF. V gene TRBV11-1 combines with J gene TRBJ2-4, with D perhaps matching TRBD1 (5 bases). V lost 4 bases, J lost 0 bases, and 13 bases lay in between. Per the germline V gene, CDR1 is SGHAT and CDR2 is FQDESV (reference sequence). The CDR3 is 16 amino acids.

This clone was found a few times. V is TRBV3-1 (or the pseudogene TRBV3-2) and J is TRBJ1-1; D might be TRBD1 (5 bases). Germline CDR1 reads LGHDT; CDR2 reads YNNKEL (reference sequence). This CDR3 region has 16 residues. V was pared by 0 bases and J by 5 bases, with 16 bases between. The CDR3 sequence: CASSQDVLRGRTEAFF. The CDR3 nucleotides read TGTGCCAGCAGCCAAGATGTATTGCGGGGGAGGACTGAAGCTTTCTTT.

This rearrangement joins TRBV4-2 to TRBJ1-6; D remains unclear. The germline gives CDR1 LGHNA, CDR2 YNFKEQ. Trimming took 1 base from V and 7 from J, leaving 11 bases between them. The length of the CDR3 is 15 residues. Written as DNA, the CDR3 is TGTGCCAGCAGCCAAGCGGCCGGAGAAAATTCACCCCTCCACTTT. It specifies CASSQAAGENSPLHF.